What follows are 15 T cell receptor beta chains derived from one specimen sequenced in a study of blood T cell repertoires in COVID-19. The table came from immunoSEQ multiplex PCR; TCRdb's copy has only in-frame clones and leaves some out. The top ten clones hold less than 2.5% of a sample with a few hundred thousand clones, approximately 83% of them seen once. Sequenced sample: PBMCs or T cells enriched from blood (not recorded which). The receptors were gathered from a man in his thirties or forties who had recovered from COVID-19.

J is TRBJ2-1 and V is TRBV27, with D perhaps matching TRBD1 (5 bases). Trimming took off 4 bases at V and 10 bases at J, with 17 bases between the two ends. CDR3 length: 14 residues. CDR1 MNHEY and CDR2 SMNVEV come from the germline V gene (reference sequence). The CDR3 protein is CASSYWAASGEQFF. CDR3 nucleotides: TGTGCCAGCAGTTACTGGGCGGCGTCAGGGGAGCAGTTCTTC.

The CDR3 reads CASSLGLTGTDTQYF. The DNA for the CDR3 is TGTGCCAGCAGCTTAGGACTAACGGGGACAGATACGCAGTATTTT. The chain has TRBV11-2 and TRBJ2-3; possible D gene TRBD2, 5 bases. This CDR3 is 15 amino acids long. V was pared by 1 base and J by 3 bases, with 11 bases between. Germline CDR1 SGHAT, CDR2 FQNNGV.

The chain couples TRBV4-3 to TRBJ1-1; tentative D call: TRBD1 (5 bases). CDR1 LGHNA and CDR2 YSLEER come from the germline V gene. V lost 5 bases to trimming and J lost 1 base, with 14 bases between them. The CDR3 has 15 amino acids. The DNA of the CDR3 is TGCGCCAGCAGCGTCGGGCGGGGGTCGAACACTGAAGCTTTCTTT. Translating it yields CASSVGRGSNTEAFF.

The chain has TRBV5-1 and TRBJ1-1; 8 positions agree with TRBD1. Germline V gives CDR1 SGHRS, CDR2 YFSETQ. The CDR3 loop spans 14 amino acids. J was trimmed by 5 bases and V by 4 bases; bases with no gene match: 7. CDR3 nucleotide sequence: TGCGCCAGCAGCACCGGACAGGGTGGTACTGAAGCTTTCTTT. It translates to CASSTGQGGTEAFF.

The chain couples TRBV19 to TRBJ2-1, with D possibly being TRBD2 (6 bases). This CDR3 comprises 15 residues. Trimming cost V 4 bases and J 5 bases, with 15 bases left between them. Germline values: CDR1 LNHDA, CDR2 SQIVND (reference sequence). Written as DNA, the CDR3 is TGTGCCAGTAGTAGGGGGACTGGCCAAAACAATGAGCAGTTCTTC. Encoded protein: CASSRGTGQNNEQFF. Full variable domain (remainder filled in from reference TRBV19 and TRBJ2-1): DGGITQSPKYLFRKEGQNVTLSCEQNLNHDAMYWYRQDPGQGLRLIYYSQIVNDFQKGDIAEGYSVSREKKESFPLTVTSAQKNPTAFYLCASSRGTGQNNEQFFGPGTRLTVL.

This chain uses TRBV5-1 with TRBJ2-7; 7 nucleotides align to TRBD1. CDR3 length: 15 residues. Trimming took 5 bases from V and 3 from J; bases not matched to a gene: 11. Germline V CDR1 and CDR2: SGHRS, YFSETQ. The CDR3 DNA reads TGCGCCAGCAGGCCCGCGACAGGGACCAGCTACGAGCAGTACTTC. Amino acids: CASRPATGTSYEQYF.

V is TRBV3-1 (or the pseudogene TRBV3-2) and J is TRBJ2-2, with TRBD2 matching 7 bases. CDR1 is LGHDT, CDR2 YNNKEL, per germline (reference sequence). V lost 4 bases and J lost 0; bases outside the gene matches: 8. This CDR3 is 17 amino acids long. CDR3 protein: CASSRPGGLTNTGELFF. CDR3 coding DNA: TGTGCCAGCAGCCGGCCGGGGGGACTAACGAACACCGGGGAGCTGTTTTTT.

The J gene is TRBJ1-1, the V gene TRBV6-5; D is unresolved. The CDR3 is made up of 15 amino acids. The V end was cut by 8 bases, the J end by 0 bases, with 16 bases between. Germline CDR1 is MNHEY and CDR2 is SVGAGI. The CDR3: CASCIHVVMNTEAFF. CDR3 nucleotide sequence: TGTGCCAGCTGCATCCATGTAGTCATGAACACTGAAGCTTTCTTT.

J is TRBJ1-1 and V is TRBV7-2; 7 bases align to TRBD1. With V trimmed by 4 bases and J by 0 bases, 2 bases remained unmatched. There are 14 residues in the CDR3. Germline-derived CDR1 and CDR2 are SGHTA and FQGNSA. CDR3 in DNA: TGTGCCAGCAGCTGGGGACAGATGAACACTGAAGCTTTCTTT. This sequence encodes CASSWGQMNTEAFF.

The J gene is TRBJ2-1, the V gene TRBV5-4; D perhaps matches TRBD2 (5 bases). Per the germline V gene, CDR1 is SGHNT and CDR2 is YYREEE (reference sequence). V lost 1 base to trimming and J lost 4 bases, with 9 bases between them. The CDR3 loop spans 14 amino acids. The chain's CDR3 is CASSLFREYNEQFF. Written as DNA, the CDR3 is TGTGCCAGCAGCTTGTTTAGGGAGTACAATGAGCAGTTCTTC. The whole variable domain, filled in from reference TRBV5-4 and TRBJ2-1, reads ETGVTQSPTHLIKTRGQQVTLRCSSQSGHNTVSWYQQALGQGPQFIFQYYREEENGRGNFPPRFSGLQFPNYSSELNVNALELDDSALYLCASSLFREYNEQFFGPGTRLTVL.

The chain is built from TRBV10-3 and TRBJ2-5, with 8 bases lining up with TRBD1. CDR1 is ENHRY and CDR2 is SYGVKD in the germline V gene. This CDR3 spans 16 amino acids. V lost 3 bases, J lost 2 bases, and 8 bases stayed unmatched. The CDR3 region is CAISETLGQGQETQYF. DNA of the CDR3: TGTGCCATCAGTGAAACCCTAGGACAGGGACAAGAGACCCAGTACTTC.

This clone occurred once. The rearrangement links TRBV4-1 to TRBJ2-2, with D unclear. V lost 6 bases, J lost 1 base, and 12 bases lay in between. Germline loops: CDR1 MGHRA, CDR2 YSYEKL. The CDR3 extends over 15 amino acids. This CDR3 reads CASSPSPVNTGELFF. CDR3 bases: TGCGCCAGCAGTCCGTCTCCTGTGAACACCGGGGAGCTGTTTTTT.

The V and J genes are TRBV3-1 (or the pseudogene TRBV3-2) and TRBJ1-6, with D perhaps TRBD1 (5 bases). Trimming left V 0 bases short and J 9 bases short, with 15 bases between. Germline V CDR1 and CDR2: LGHDT, YNNKEL (reference sequence). The CDR3 runs to 16 residues. The CDR3 reads CASSQESGGKVSPLHF. The CDR3 coding sequence is TGTGCCAGCAGCCAAGAGTCGGGGGGAAAGGTTTCACCCCTCCACTTT.

The V call is TRBV2, the J call TRBJ1-3, with D maybe TRBD1 (5 bases). V lost 7 bases to trimming and J lost 4 bases, with 11 bases between them. CDR1 and CDR2 (germline): SNHLY, FYNNEI. The CDR3 spans 13 residues. CDR3 bases: TGTGCCAGCACCGGACACGAAGGAAACACCATATATTTT. Amino acid sequence: CASTGHEGNTIYF. The full variable domain, its missing parts supplied by reference TRBV2 and TRBJ1-3, is EPEVTQTPSHQVTQMGQEVILRCVPISNHLYFYWYRQILGQKVEFLVSFYNNEISEKSEIFDDQFSVERPDGSNFTLKIRSTKLEDSAMYFCASTGHEGNTIYFGEGSWLTVV.

The V gene is TRBV5-6, the J gene TRBJ1-1; 9 positions agree with TRBD1. The germline V gene has CDR1 SGHDT and CDR2 YYEEEE. J was trimmed by 4 bases and V by 3 bases; bases with no gene match: 13. There are 17 residues in the CDR3. CDR3: CASSSLVDNRGRTEAFF. Here the CDR3 DNA reads TGTGCCAGCAGCTCTCTAGTTGATAACAGGGGGCGCACTGAAGCTTTCTTT.